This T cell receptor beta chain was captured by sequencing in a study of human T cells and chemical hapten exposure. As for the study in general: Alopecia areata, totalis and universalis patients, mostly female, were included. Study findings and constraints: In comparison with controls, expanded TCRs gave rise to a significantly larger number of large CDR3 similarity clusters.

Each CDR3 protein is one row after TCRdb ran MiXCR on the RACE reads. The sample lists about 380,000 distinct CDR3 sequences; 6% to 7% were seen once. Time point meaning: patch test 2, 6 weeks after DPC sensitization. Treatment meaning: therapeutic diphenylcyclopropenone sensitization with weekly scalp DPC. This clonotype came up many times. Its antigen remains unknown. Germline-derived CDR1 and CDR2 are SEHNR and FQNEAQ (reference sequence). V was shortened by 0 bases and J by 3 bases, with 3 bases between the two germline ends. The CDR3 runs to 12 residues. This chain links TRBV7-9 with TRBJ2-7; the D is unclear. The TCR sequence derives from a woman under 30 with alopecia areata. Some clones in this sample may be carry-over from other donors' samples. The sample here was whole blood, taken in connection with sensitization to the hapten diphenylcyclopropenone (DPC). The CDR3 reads CASSLAVYEQYF. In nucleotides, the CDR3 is TGTGCCAGCAGCTTAGCTGTCTACGAGCAGTACTTC. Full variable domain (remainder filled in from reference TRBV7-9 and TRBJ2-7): DTGVSQNPRHKITKRGQNVTFRCDPISEHNRLYWYRQTLGQGPEFLTYFQNEAQLEKSRLLSDRFSAERPKGSFSTLEIQRTEQGDSAMYLCASSLAVYEQYFGPGTRLTVT.